This section outlines one T cell receptor beta chain sequence together with its context. The data were obtained in a study of identical twins. One entry per CDR3 protein, called by TCRdb with MiXCR from the 5' RACE reads. The data contain approximately 230,000 distinct CDR3 sequences, approximately 7.1% of them singletons. This CDR3 has 14 residues. Germline CDR1 reads GTSNPN; CDR2 reads SVGIG (reference sequence). V gave up 3 bases and J gave up 3 bases, with 11 bases separating them. These data were also reused for a study on T cells expressing NK-cell markers.

The clonotype originates from a woman between 18 and 29 years old in good health. Sequenced sample: CD8+ T cells sorted from blood. The chain joins TRBV30 to TRBJ1-4, with no clear D. DNA of the CDR3: TGTGCCTGGAGCCTGCCCCGGGCTAATGAAAAACTGTTTTTT. This sequence encodes CAWSLPRANEKLFF.